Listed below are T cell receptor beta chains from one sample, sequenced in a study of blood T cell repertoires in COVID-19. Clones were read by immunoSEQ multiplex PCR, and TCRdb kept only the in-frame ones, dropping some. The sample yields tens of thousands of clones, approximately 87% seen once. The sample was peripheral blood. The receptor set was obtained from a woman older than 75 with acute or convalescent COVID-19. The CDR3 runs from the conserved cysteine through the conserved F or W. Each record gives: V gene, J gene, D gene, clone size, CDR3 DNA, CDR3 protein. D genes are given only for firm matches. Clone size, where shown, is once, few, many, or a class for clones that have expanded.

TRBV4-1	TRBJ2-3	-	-	TGCGCCAGCAGCCCAACCGGGGTGGGGACAGATACGCAGTATTTT	CASSPTGVGTDTQYF
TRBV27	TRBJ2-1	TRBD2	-	TGTGCCAGCAGCGGGACTAGCGGGAGGGCCAGGCCTACCTACAATGAGCAGTTCTTC	CASSGTSGRARPTYNEQFF
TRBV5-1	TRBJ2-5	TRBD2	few	TGCGCCAGCAGCTTGGGGGGGATAGCGGGGCAAGAGACCCAGTACTTC	CASSLGGIAGQETQYF
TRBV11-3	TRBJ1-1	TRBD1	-	TGTGCCAGCAGCCCAGGGACAGGGGGCACTGAAGCTTTCTTT	CASSPGTGGTEAFF
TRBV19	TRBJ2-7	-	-	TGTGCCAGCGGCCGGGTCCCAGCGGTAGAAGAGCAGTACTTC	CASGRVPAVEEQYF
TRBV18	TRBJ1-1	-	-	TGTGCCAGCTCGGCCGACACTGAAGCTTTCTTT	CASSADTEAFF
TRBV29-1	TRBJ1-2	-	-	TGCAGCGGGACAGATAACTATGGCTACACCTTC	CSGTDNYGYTF
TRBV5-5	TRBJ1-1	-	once	TGTGCCAGCAGCCGAGGACTGGAGCTGGGGACTGAAGCTTTCTTT	CASSRGLELGTEAFF
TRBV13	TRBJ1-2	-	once	TGTGCCAGCACCCCTAGGGGGGGCCATGGCTACACCTTC	CASTPRGGHGYTF
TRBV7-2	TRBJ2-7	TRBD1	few	TGTGCCAGCAGCCTCCACGGACAGGGTCTAGGGGAGCAGTACTTC	CASSLHGQGLGEQYF
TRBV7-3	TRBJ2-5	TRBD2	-	TGTGCCAGCAGCTTAACGGCGGGAGGGAGCGGAGAGACCCAGTACTTC	CASSLTAGGSGETQYF
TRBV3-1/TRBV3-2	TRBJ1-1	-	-	TGTGCCAGCAGCCAAGATCTCCCGTCGACTGAAGCTTTCTTT	CASSQDLPSTEAFF
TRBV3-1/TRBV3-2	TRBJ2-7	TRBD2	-	TGTGCCAGCAGTTGGGCTAGCGGCACCTACGAGCAGTACTTC	CASSWASGTYEQYF
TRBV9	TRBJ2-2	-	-	TGTGCCAGCAGCGTAATGGTAGCGGCGAACACCGGGGAGCTGTTTTTT	CASSVMVAANTGELFF
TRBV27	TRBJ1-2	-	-	TGTGCCAGCAGTAAGCAGGGCTTACGCTATGGCTACACCTTC	CASSKQGLRYGYTF
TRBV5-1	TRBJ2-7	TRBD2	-	TGCGCCAGCAGCTTGTCGGTCGGTGGCGGGAGTATTCGTGAGCAGTACTTC	CASSLSVGGGSIREQYF
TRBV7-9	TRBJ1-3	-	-	TGTGCCAGCAGTTTCCAGGGAAACACCATATATTTT	CASSFQGNTIYF
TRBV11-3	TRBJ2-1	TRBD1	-	TGTGCCAGCAGCAGGATGGGACAGGGTGCCTACAATGAGCAGTTCTTC	CASSRMGQGAYNEQFF
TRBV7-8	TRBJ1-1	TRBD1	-	TGTGCCAGCAGCTTGGGGACAGGGAAGCGCACTGAAGCTTTCTTT	CASSLGTGKRTEAFF
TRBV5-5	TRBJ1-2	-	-	TGTGCCAGCAGCTTGTTGCAGGGGAACTATGGCTACACCTTC	CASSLLQGNYGYTF
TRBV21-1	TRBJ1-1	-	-	TGTGCCAGCAGCAAAGCGCTTTGCTATGGTTCCGCTTTCTTT	CASSKALCYGSAFF
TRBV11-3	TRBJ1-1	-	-	TGTGCCAGCAGCCTCAGGGGAATGGCTTTCTTT	CASSLRGMAFF
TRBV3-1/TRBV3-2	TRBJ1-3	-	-	TGTGCCAGCAGCCAAGGCCCCCGGGGAAACACCATATATTTT	CASSQGPRGNTIYF
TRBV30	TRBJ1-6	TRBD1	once	TGTGCCTGGAGCCCGGGGACAGGGGGCTTTTATAATTCACCCCTCCACTTT	CAWSPGTGGFYNSPLHF
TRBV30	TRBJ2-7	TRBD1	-	TGTGCCTGGAGCAGGGGGCAATCGTCCGAGCAGTACTTC	CAWSRGQSSEQYF
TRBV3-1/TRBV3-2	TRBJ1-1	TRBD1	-	TGTGCCAGCAGCCAAGAAAGTTTGGGACAGGGGAGCACTGAAGCTTTCTTT	CASSQESLGQGSTEAFF
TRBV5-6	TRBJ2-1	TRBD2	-	TGTGCCAGCAGTTTTAGCGGGAGGTACGAGTTCTTC	CASSFSGRYEFF
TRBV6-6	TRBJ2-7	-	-	TGTGCCAGCCGCCGGGACAACTCCTACGAGCAGTACTTC	CASRRDNSYEQYF
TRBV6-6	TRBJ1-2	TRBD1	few	TGTGCCAGCAGTTCCGGACCCAACAGGGGTTGGGGCTACACCTTC	CASSSGPNRGWGYTF
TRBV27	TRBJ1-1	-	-	TGTGCCAGCAGTTTAGGGCAGACGAACACTGAAGCTTTCTTT	CASSLGQTNTEAFF
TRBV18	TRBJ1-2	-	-	TGTGCCAGCTCACCGCAGGGCAACTTTGGCTACACCTTC	CASSPQGNFGYTF
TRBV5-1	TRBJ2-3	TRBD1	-	TGCGCCAGCAGCACGGGACAGGGGGCGACAGATACGCAGTATTTT	CASSTGQGATDTQYF
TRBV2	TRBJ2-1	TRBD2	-	TGTGCCAGCAGTGAAGGGCGGGGGGGCCACCGTGAGCAGTTCTTC	CASSEGRGGHREQFF
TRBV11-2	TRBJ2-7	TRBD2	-	TGTGCCAGCAGCTTAGTTTGGGGTAGCGGGGGGTCTTCCTACGAGCAGTACTTC	CASSLVWGSGGSSYEQYF
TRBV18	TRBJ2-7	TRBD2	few	TGTGCCAGCTCTACCCTAGCGGGAGTTAAAGAGCAGTACTTC	CASSTLAGVKEQYF
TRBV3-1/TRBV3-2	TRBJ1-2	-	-	TGTGCCAGCAGCCAAGTATCCCGGGGATCCTATGGCTACACCTTC	CASSQVSRGSYGYTF
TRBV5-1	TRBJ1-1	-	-	TGCGCCAGCAGTCCCGTGGGGGGGCGCAGCACTGAAGCTTTCTTT	CASSPVGGRSTEAFF
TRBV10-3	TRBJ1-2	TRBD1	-	TGTGCCATCACCGGACAGGGTCTTTCCTATGGCTACACCTTC	CAITGQGLSYGYTF
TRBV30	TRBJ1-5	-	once	TGTGCCTGGCGTATCCCGGGTCCGGGGAATCAGCCCCAGCATTTT	CAWRIPGPGNQPQHF
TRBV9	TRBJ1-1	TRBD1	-	TGTGCCAGCAGCGTAGATCCTCGGACAGGGGGGACTGAAGCTTTCTTT	CASSVDPRTGGTEAFF